The 3 T cell receptor beta chains below all came from one sample that was sequenced in a study of neurological immune-mediated disorders (dated by TCRdb to the late 2010s). Library creation used 5' RACE. The data were produced on an Illumina HiSeq 2500. TCRdb's own reprocessing of the public reads used fastp at Q25 and MiXCR and kept productive beta chains. CDR3 protein sequences are deduplicated, and each keeps its most common genes and DNA. The sample table holds roughly 70,000 distinct CDR3 sequences, of which 3.5% to 5% were seen once. The ten largest clones capture 1% to 1.5% of the sample. Sequencing used PBMCs. The receptors here all came from a man younger than 45 with multiple sclerosis.

This clonotype has a count of ten or more. The CDR3 DNA is TGTGCCAGCAGCTTGTTTGGCAGGGGACACCCCTCGGAGCAGTTCTTC. This codes for CASSLFGRGHPSEQFF. The chain carries TRBV5-6 and TRBJ2-1, with D tentatively TRBD1 (6 bases). The CDR3 runs to 16 residues. Trimming removed 1 base at V and 10 bases at J, with 21 bases between. The germline CDR1 and CDR2 sequences are SGHDT and YYEEEE.

This clonotype was seen repeatedly, ten times or more. The J gene is TRBJ2-5, the V gene TRBV7-7, with no clear D. This CDR3 contains 15 residues. CDR1 and CDR2 (germline): SSHAT, FNYEAQ (reference sequence). The V and J ends lost 2 bases and 1 base respectively, with 11 bases between them. CDR3: CASSLRVGTQETQYF. In nucleotides, the CDR3 is TGTGCCAGCAGCTTACGCGTTGGAACCCAAGAGACCCAGTACTTC.

V is TRBV5-1 and J is TRBJ2-7; 8 bases agree with TRBD1. CDR3 length equals 13 residues. Germline CDR1 is SGHRS and CDR2 is YFSETQ. Trimming removed 4 bases from V and 7 bases from J; junction bases left unmatched: 7. For the CDR3, the DNA is TGCGCCAGCAGCGCAGGACAGGGTGGGGAGCAGTACTTC. Amino acid sequence: CASSAGQGGEQYF.